The next 26 T cell receptor beta chains were all read from a single sample in a study of Graves' ophthalmopathy and Graves' hyperthyroidism. The authors amplified TCR beta CDR3 regions from RNA transcripts. Investigators did first-round RT-PCR with HTBI primers, then second-round multiplex PCR. TCRdb recomputed calls from the multiplex PCR reads with MiXCR, one row per CDR3 protein. The profile shows 300,000 to 400,000 distinct CDR3 sequences, roughly 17% of them singletons. Sequencing was carried out using peripheral blood. These receptors came from an adult man with Graves' ophthalmopathy.

This clonotype was recorded many times. The chain is built from TRBV20-1 and TRBJ2-2; no reliable D call. V was shortened by 6 bases and J by 1 base, with 12 bases between the two germline ends. The CDR3 sequence is 14 residues long. The V gene's germline CDR1 is DFQATT and CDR2 SNEGSKA (reference sequence). CDR3 residues: CSAKDTKNTGELFF. The CDR3 nucleotides read TGCAGTGCCAAAGACACTAAGAACACCGGGGAGCTGTTTTTT.

This clonotype appeared many times. The chain carries TRBV29-1 and TRBJ2-7; TRBD1 aligns across 10 bases. The CDR3 runs to 16 residues. J lost 0 bases, V lost 1 base, and 6 bases had no gene match. The germline gives CDR1 SQVTM, CDR2 ANQGSEA. Here the CDR3 reads CSVEVPRDRGSYEQYF. CDR3 DNA sequence: TGCAGCGTTGAAGTTCCCCGGGACAGGGGCTCCTACGAGCAGTACTTC.

Ten or more counts support this clonotype. The CDR3 spells CASNSAGQSATNQPQHF. The CDR3 DNA follows: TGTGCCAGTAACTCGGCTGGACAGAGTGCTACCAATCAGCCCCAGCATTTT. The chain links TRBV19 to TRBJ1-5; D is perhaps TRBD1 (6 bases). Germline loops: CDR1 LNHDA, CDR2 SQIVND (reference sequence). V was clipped by 7 bases and J by 3 bases, with 22 bases between them. CDR3 length: 17 amino acids.

There are many counts of this clonotype. This chain joins TRBV20-1 and TRBJ1-5; D unresolved. The V gene lost 6 bases and the J gene lost 0 bases, with 12 bases spanning the gap. CDR1 DFQATT and CDR2 SNEGSKA come from the germline V gene (reference sequence). This CDR3 spans 14 amino acids. CDR3 sequence (DNA): TGCAGTGCGCATCGAGGATATAGCAATCAGCCCCAGCATTTT. The encoded protein is CSAHRGYSNQPQHF.

This clonotype was seen repeatedly, ten times or more. The V call is TRBV12-3 or TRBV12-4, the J call TRBJ1-5; unclear D gene. CDR3 length: 15 residues. V lost 4 bases and J 6 bases, leaving 16 bases between the germline ends. CDR3 sequence: CASSSGALGIQPQHF. CDR3 sequence (DNA): TGTGCCAGCAGTTCTGGTGCATTGGGGATTCAGCCCCAGCATTTT.

This sequence joins TRBV28 and TRBJ2-4; D not certain. The CDR3 is made up of 16 amino acids. Germline CDR1 MDHEN, CDR2 SYDVKM. V shed 6 bases and J shed 0 bases, with 15 bases lying between them. This CDR3 is CASSPLGLSAKNIQYF. In DNA form, the CDR3 reads TGTGCCAGCAGCCCTCTCGGGCTCTCAGCCAAAAACATTCAGTACTTC.

V is TRBV20-1 and J is TRBJ2-5; the D gene could be TRBD1 or TRBD2 (6 bases each). With 4 bases removed from V and 2 bases from J, the gap between germline ends came to 20 bases. Germline-derived CDR1 and CDR2 are DFQATT and SNEGSKA (reference sequence). This CDR3 comprises 16 residues. The CDR3 reads CSATPPGGSKQETQYF. The CDR3, as DNA: TGCAGTGCTACTCCGCCCGGGGGCTCAAAACAAGAGACCCAGTACTTC.

This clonotype was counted many times. This rearrangement joins TRBV30 to TRBJ1-2, with D hard to call. V was clipped by 3 bases and J by 8 bases, with 10 bases between them. This CDR3 spans 11 amino acids. Germline values: CDR1 GTSNPN, CDR2 SVGIG (reference sequence). CDR3 in amino acids: CAWSYREGYTF. For the CDR3, the DNA is TGTGCCTGGAGCTACCGGGAAGGCTACACCTTC.

The rearrangement links TRBV18 to TRBJ2-5; the D call may be TRBD1 or TRBD2 (5 bases each). Germline lookup yields CDR1 KGHSH and CDR2 LQKENI. The germline V and J ends were trimmed by 2 bases and 2 bases, with 12 bases remaining between them. This CDR3 contains 15 residues. The CDR3, as DNA: TGTGCCAGCTCACCAGGGGGATTTAGACAAGAGACCCAGTACTTC. Residues: CASSPGGFRQETQYF.

The table lists this clonotype with many counts. The chain uses TRBV6-5 and TRBJ2-7, with TRBD1 matching over 9 bases. CDR1 and CDR2 from the germline V gene are MNHEY and SVGAGI. The V gene end was trimmed by 4 bases and the J gene end by 4 bases; junction bases not matched to a gene: 8. The CDR3 is made up of 15 amino acids. The CDR3 reads CASSSPGTGSYEQYF. For the CDR3, the DNA is TGTGCCAGCAGTTCACCTGGGACAGGGTCGTACGAGCAGTACTTC.

This clonotype showed up many times. This rearrangement joins TRBV28 to TRBJ2-7; TRBD1 matches at 7 bases. CDR1 is MDHEN, CDR2 SYDVKM, per germline. V trimming: 3 bases; J trimming: 5 bases; junction bases outside the gene matches: 7. This CDR3 has 14 residues. CDR3 in amino acids: CASSFDRVGDEQYF. CDR3 bases: TGTGCCAGCAGTTTCGACAGGGTAGGCGACGAGCAGTACTTC.

This clonotype was observed at least ten times. The rearrangement uses TRBV19 and TRBJ2-3; D is unresolved. Trimming cost V 3 bases and J 3 bases, with 4 bases left between them. This CDR3 contains 12 residues. Looked up from germline, CDR1 is LNHDA and CDR2 is SQIVND (reference sequence). As DNA, the CDR3 is TGTGCCAGTAGTATGTTGACAGATACGCAGTATTTT. Its translation: CASSMLTDTQYF.

This clonotype was recorded many times. At one end the junction does not follow the germline gene, possibly because of a read error. The V call is TRBV6-1, the J call TRBJ2-4; the D gene is possibly TRBD2 (5 bases). CDR1 and CDR2 (germline): MNHNS, SASEGT. The CDR3 is made up of 13 amino acids. The CDR3 DNA follows: TGTACCAGCACTGAGAGGGTGAAAAACATTCAGTACTTC. Its translation: CTSTERVKNIQYF.

The V and J genes are TRBV12-5 and TRBJ2-7, with a weak D call TRBD2 (6 bases). This CDR3 spans 18 amino acids. The V gene's germline CDR1 is LGHNT and CDR2 FRNRAP. V was trimmed by 1 base and J by 7 bases, leaving 26 bases between them. For the CDR3, the DNA is TGTGCTAGTGGTTTGGATCTATCAACTAGCCTTTGGGCGGGGGAGCAGTACTTC. Its translation is CASGLDLSTSLWAGEQYF.

This clonotype was found many times. This chain links TRBV10-3 with TRBJ2-2; TRBD1 aligns across 9 bases. The CDR3 runs 16 residues. The J segment lost 5 bases and the V segment lost 10 bases, leaving 14 bases of the junction unmatched. The V gene's germline CDR1 is ENHRY and CDR2 SYGVKD. DNA for the CDR3: TGTGCCACCGGGGCTTCACAGGGGGCAGGAACCGGGGAGCTGTTTTTT. This sequence encodes CATGASQGAGTGELFF.

This clonotype has a count of ten or more. This chain uses TRBV20-1 with TRBJ1-1, with TRBD1 matching over 8 bases. The V segment lost 2 bases and the J segment 5 bases; nucleotides outside the gene matches: 4. The CDR3 sequence is 13 residues long. Germline CDR1 reads DFQATT; CDR2 reads SNEGSKA (reference sequence). Here the CDR3 DNA reads TGCAGTGCTAGATCAGGGGGCTGGACTGAAGCTTTCTTT. Protein: CSARSGGWTEAFF.

This clonotype was found many times. The rearrangement joins TRBV5-1 to TRBJ2-7, with TRBD2 identical over 8 bases. Germline V gives CDR1 SGHRS, CDR2 YFSETQ. With V trimmed by 0 bases and J by 4 bases, 6 bases remained unmatched. This CDR3 region has 15 residues. The CDR3 sequence: CASSLAGTRQYEQYF. Written as DNA, the CDR3 is TGCGCCAGCAGCTTGGCCGGGACTAGACAATACGAGCAGTACTTC.

This clonotype appeared many times. This chain joins TRBV12-3 or TRBV12-4 and TRBJ2-5; D possibly corresponds to TRBD2 (5 bases). The CDR3 runs to 15 residues. The germline V and J ends were trimmed by 2 bases and 5 bases, with 15 bases remaining between them. The CDR3, as DNA: TGTGCCAGCAGTTTACTAGCACGTGGTCAGGAGACCCAGTACTTC. Protein: CASSLLARGQETQYF.

This clonotype came up many times. The V gene is TRBV19, the J gene TRBJ1-1, with TRBD1 as a possible D gene (6 bases). Germline-derived CDR1 and CDR2 are LNHDA and SQIVND (reference sequence). The CDR3 spans 12 residues. The germline V and J ends were trimmed by 5 bases and 7 bases, with 11 bases remaining between them. CDR3 sequence (DNA): TGTGCCAGTAGTTCGGACAGCTTTGAAGCTTTCTTT. This gives the protein CASSSDSFEAFF.

This chain joins TRBV24-1 and TRBJ2-5; D uncertain. V lost 6 bases, J lost 4 bases, and 5 bases lay in between. Germline V lookup: CDR1 KGHDR, CDR2 SFDVKD. CDR3 size: 11 residues. Here the CDR3 reads CATSNAETQYF. CDR3 nucleotide sequence: TGTGCCACCAGTAACGCAGAGACCCAGTACTTC.

In this sample, this clonotype turned up many times. The rearrangement uses TRBV15 and TRBJ2-5; 12 nucleotides match TRBD2. V trimming: 0 bases; J trimming: 4 bases; junction bases outside the gene matches: 6. The CDR3 length is 17 residues. The germline gives CDR1 LNHNV, CDR2 YYDKDF (reference sequence). CDR3 region: CATSRDPASGGAETQYF. In DNA, the CDR3 is TGTGCCACCAGCAGAGATCCGGCTAGCGGGGGGGCAGAGACCCAGTACTTC.

The rearrangement joins TRBV28 to TRBJ1-1, with a possible D match to TRBD1 (6 bases). Germline V gene sequence: CDR1 MDHEN, CDR2 SYDVKM. Trimming cost V 5 bases and J 5 bases, with 15 bases left between them. This CDR3 region has 14 residues. The CDR3 here is CASSHQGGRTEAFF. CDR3 in DNA: TGTGCCAGCAGTCACCAAGGGGGGCGAACTGAAGCTTTCTTT.

Ten or more counts support this clonotype. The V and J genes are TRBV24-1 and TRBJ1-2, with D tentatively TRBD1 (6 bases). CDR3 length: 14 amino acids. Per germline, CDR1 KGHDR and CDR2 SFDVKD. V lost 3 bases and J 6 bases, leaving 13 bases between the germline ends. For the CDR3, the DNA is TGTGCCACCAGTGATGTCGACAGGAAGGATGGCTACACCTTC. Protein: CATSDVDRKDGYTF.

This clonotype showed up many times. The chain combines TRBV28 with TRBJ2-5; TRBD2 matches at 12 bases. Trimming cost V 6 bases and J 3 bases; bases outside gene matches: 5. In germline, CDR1 is MDHEN, CDR2 SYDVKM. This CDR3 comprises 15 residues. Here the CDR3 reads CASSTPSGREETQYF. Written as DNA, the CDR3 is TGTGCCAGCAGCACGCCTAGCGGGAGGGAAGAGACCCAGTACTTC.

The rearrangement links TRBV14 to TRBJ2-5; D might be TRBD2 (5 bases). This CDR3 contains 15 residues. Deletions cut 5 bases from V and 0 bases from J, with 13 bases between. Per germline, CDR1 SGHDN and CDR2 FVKESK. In nucleotides, the CDR3 is TGTGCCAGCAGCGAAAAGCGGAGAAACCAAGAGACCCAGTACTTC. It encodes CASSEKRRNQETQYF.

There are many counts of this clonotype. The chain's CDR3 is CASSYSGTGGSGNTEAFF. CDR3 DNA: TGTGCCAGCAGTTACTCCGGCACAGGGGGCTCTGGGAACACTGAAGCTTTCTTT. This chain links TRBV6-2 or TRBV6-3 with TRBJ1-1; TRBD1 agrees at 9 bases. In germline, CDR1 is MNHEY, CDR2 SVGEGT. The CDR3 has 18 amino acids. V dropped 0 bases and J dropped 1; count of bases not matched to a gene: 9.